This is a list of T cell receptor beta chains from one sample in a study of shared clonotypes between healthy human individuals. Using immunoSEQ multiplex PCR, the repertoire was profiled, and TCRdb retains in-frame clones only, with some absent. The sample lists about 640,000 clones; roughly 70% were seen once. The sequenced material came from memory CD4+ T cells sorted from blood. These receptor sequences come from a woman aged 25-40 years in good health. Each CDR3 is given with its conserved first and last residue.

CDR3 length | V gene | CDR3 protein
14 | TRBV7-8 | CASSWTSVSYEQYF
14 | TRBV7-2 | CASSVGQGGYGYTF
12 | TRBV2 | CASRLGHTEAFF
14 | TRBV10-2 | CASRGTGGIGELFF
14 | TRBV10-3 | CAISGDTSNQPQHF
15 | TRBV2 | CASSSVGGSDNEQFF
14 | TRBV7-9 | CASSLARVGGEQYF
14 | TRBV10-2 | CASSPDRGYQPQHF
19 | TRBV6-1 | CASSERRGSFVYSNQPQHF
14 | TRBV28 | CASSSAQDWNEQFF
15 | TRBV18 | CASSHTQQGYYGYTF
15 | TRBV28 | CASSLAQGINQPQHF
15 | TRBV18 | CASSPPGLAGDVLFF
14 | TRBV2 | CASSEGGINEKLFF